This entry is about one TCR beta chain. This sample is part of a study of cytomegalovirus exposure and HLA in healthy donors. Germline CDR1 reads SNHLY; CDR2 reads FYNNEI. V gave up 8 bases and J gave up 10 bases; unmatched junction bases: 6. The CDR3 length is 14 residues. Libraries were prepared by immunoSEQ multiplex PCR; TCRdb keeps only in-frame clonotypes and omits some of them. The sample has around 170,000 clones; roughly 85% are singletons. The sample was PBMCs. The clonotype originates from a man in his late teens or twenties in good health and CMV-seropositive. V and J are TRBV2 and TRBJ2-1; 15 bases are a match to TRBD2. Here the CDR3 DNA reads TGTGCCAGCGGACTAGCGGGAGGGCCGAGGGAGCAGTTCTTC. Translating gives CASGLAGGPREQFF.